This entry lists 18 T cell receptor beta chains sequenced from one sample in a study of identical twins (dated by TCRdb to 2016 to 2018). Library construction relied on 5' RACE. Reads for this sample came from an Illumina HiSeq 2000. Using fastp at Q25 and MiXCR, TCRdb reprocessed the public reads and kept productive beta chains. Every distinct CDR3 protein forms one entry, paired with its most common genes and DNA. In all, the sample holds roughly 1.6 million distinct CDR3 sequences, and about 30% of those were seen once. The ten top clones hold 0.25% to 0.3% of the sample. The sequenced sample consisted of cord blood. These receptors originate from a newborn girl in good health.

This clonotype has a count of ten or more. The genes are TRBV20-1 and TRBJ2-4; D not resolved. Germline assignment: CDR1 DFQATT and CDR2 SNEGSKA (reference sequence). CDR3 length: 15 amino acids. The V and J ends lost 5 bases and 0 bases respectively, with 14 bases between them. The CDR3 nucleotides read TGCAGTGCTCCTTGGCAGGATTTAGCCAAAAACATTCAGTACTTC. This gives the protein CSAPWQDLAKNIQYF.

The chain couples TRBV7-2 to TRBJ1-2; a possible D gene is TRBD1 (5 bases). Germline V CDR1 and CDR2: SGHTA, FQGNSA. This CDR3 region has 17 residues. Trimming pared 2 bases from V and 6 bases from J, leaving 22 bases between. This chain's CDR3 is CASSLRSQVRNLHGYTF. Here the CDR3 DNA reads TGTGCCAGCAGCTTACGGTCACAGGTTAGGAATTTGCATGGCTACACCTTC.

V is TRBV12-3 or TRBV12-4 and J is TRBJ1-1, with a tentative D call TRBD1 (5 bases). The CDR3 totals 14 residues. Trimming pared 4 bases from V and 4 bases from J, leaving 13 bases between. CDR3 coding DNA: TGTGCCAGCAGTTCGGCCCCGGGGCCCACTGAAGCTTTCTTT. Amino acid sequence: CASSSAPGPTEAFF.

V usage is TRBV11-2 and J usage is TRBJ2-2, with D tentatively TRBD2 (6 bases). CDR1 and CDR2 from the germline V gene are SGHAT and FQNNGV. Trimming left V 4 bases short and J 0 bases short, with 21 bases between. This CDR3 comprises 19 residues. The CDR3 nucleotides read TGTGCCAGCAGCTCCCCCAAGCGGGTCCACAACGCGAACACCGGGGAGCTGTTTTTT. As protein: CASSSPKRVHNANTGELFF.

The table lists this clonotype with a count of one. A much larger clone lies one base from this, so it may be a read error. The V gene is TRBV6-1, the J gene TRBJ1-2, with D hard to call. Germline V gene sequence: CDR1 MNHNS, CDR2 SASEGT. The CDR3 spans 14 residues. The CDR3 protein is CVSRKAGNISGYTF. The CDR3, as DNA: TGTGTCAGCAGGAAGGCCGGAAACATTTCGGGCTACACCTTC.

J is TRBJ1-1 and V is TRBV6-5; possible D gene TRBD1, 5 bases. The CDR3 runs 14 residues. Germline CDR1 reads MNHEY; CDR2 reads SVGAGI. V shed 1 base and J shed 3 bases, with 9 bases lying between them. CDR3 sequence (DNA): TGTGCCAGCAGTTACTTATCGGGGGACACTGAAGCTTTCTTT. Translation: CASSYLSGDTEAFF.

On this clonotype: One junction end does not reproduce the germline sequence, and a read error may be involved. The chain couples TRBV5-1 to TRBJ1-4; the D gene is possibly TRBD1 (5 bases). The CDR3 has 15 amino acids. Germline CDR1 reads SGHRS; CDR2 reads YFSETQ. CDR3 DNA: TGCGCCATCAGCTTGTCCCAGGGTCCAAATGAAAAACTGTTTTTT. This codes for CAISLSQGPNEKLFF.

This clonotype was seen a handful of times. The chain has TRBV29-1 and TRBJ2-5; 8 bases map to TRBD1. With the DNA end fitting TRBJ2-7 better, the J assignment may be wrong. The CDR3 has 15 amino acids. The germline V gene encodes CDR1 SQVTM and CDR2 ANQGSEA. In DNA form, the CDR3 reads TGCAGCGTTGAACAGAGGACAGGGTATCGCTACGAGCAGTACTTC. As protein: CSVEQRTGYRYEQYF.

This clonotype was seen only once. This clone may be a read error of a much larger clone one base away. The V gene is TRBV5-1, the J gene TRBJ2-1, with D perhaps matching TRBD1 (8 bases). The V gene lost 2 bases and the J gene lost 10 bases, with 13 bases spanning the gap. The CDR3 length is 13 residues. Germline assignment: CDR1 SGHRS and CDR2 YFSETQ. The CDR3 DNA reads TGCGCCAGCAGCTTACAGGGGGACTACGAGCAGTTCTTC. Translating it yields CASSLQGDYEQFF.

The chain is built from TRBV27 and TRBJ1-4; 10 positions match TRBD1. Losses at the gene ends were 6 bases for V and 3 bases for J; bases not matched to a gene: 10. The CDR3 runs 17 residues. CDR1 and CDR2 (germline): MNHEY, SMNVEV (reference sequence). The CDR3 DNA sequence: TGTGCCAGCAGCTACCGGGACAGGGGTTCGGCTAATGAAAAACTGTTTTTT. It is translated as CASSYRDRGSANEKLFF.

This chain connects TRBV6-5 to TRBJ1-1; no reliable D call. V was trimmed by 2 bases and J by 3 bases, leaving 10 bases between them. This CDR3 has 14 residues. CDR1 and CDR2 from the germline V gene are MNHEY and SVGAGI. The CDR3 protein is CASSYGWADTEAFF. The CDR3 nucleotides are TGTGCCAGCAGTTACGGGTGGGCAGACACTGAAGCTTTCTTT.

Regarding this clonotype: A junction boundary mismatches the germline segment, possibly from a read error. The chain has TRBV27 and TRBJ2-1; possibly TRBD1 for D (6 bases). The CDR3 is made up of 14 amino acids. Germline assignment: CDR1 MNHEY and CDR2 SMNVEV (reference sequence). CDR3 protein: CAGSSQGQYNEQFF. CDR3 nucleotide sequence: TGTGCCGGCAGTTCCCAGGGACAATACAATGAGCAGTTCTTC.

The rearrangement links TRBV6-1 to TRBJ2-5; 7 bases align to TRBD2. The J segment lost 0 bases and the V segment lost 5 bases, leaving 6 bases of the junction unmatched. This CDR3 is 15 amino acids long. In germline, CDR1 is MNHNS, CDR2 SASEGT. Written as DNA, the CDR3 is TGTGCCAGCAGTTTGAGGGGACTATACCAAGAGACCCAGTACTTC. It specifies CASSLRGLYQETQYF.

In its sample, this clonotype was seen a few times. V and J are TRBV28 and TRBJ2-1; the match to TRBD2 covers 7 bases. This CDR3 is built from 10 residues. V gave up 5 bases and J gave up 13 bases; unmatched junction bases: 2. Germline loops: CDR1 MDHEN, CDR2 SYDVKM. The CDR3 is CASSRTRQFF. In DNA, the CDR3 is TGTGCCAGCAGTCGGACTAGACAGTTCTTC.

The chain is built from TRBV29-1 and TRBJ2-4; D may be TRBD1 or TRBD2 (6 bases each). The J call is doubtful: the DNA matches TRBJ2-7 better. Per germline, CDR1 SQVTM and CDR2 ANQGSEA. This CDR3 contains 14 residues. Here the CDR3 reads CSVEELRGRYEQYF. CDR3 nucleotide sequence: TGCAGCGTTGAAGAGTTACGGGGGCGCTACGAGCAGTACTTC.

This clonotype was counted a few times. J is TRBJ2-7 and V is TRBV28; 12 bases agree with TRBD2. The J call may be wrong; the DNA end is better matched by TRBJ2-4. Germline CDR1 is MDHEN and CDR2 is SYDVKM. This CDR3 comprises 15 residues. CDR3 sequence (DNA): TGTGCCAGCAGTACTAGCGGGAGGCCTGGGCACATTCAGTACTTC. As protein: CASSTSGRPGHIQYF.

V and J are TRBV20-1 and TRBJ1-2; weak D call: TRBD1 (5 bases). The ends were cut back, 1 base at V and 3 bases at J, with 12 bases in the middle. The CDR3 length is 14 residues. Germline CDR1 DFQATT, CDR2 SNEGSKA (reference sequence). The CDR3 nucleotides are TGCAGTGCTAGAGCACGGGGGTCGGACTATGGCTACACCTTC. Protein product: CSARARGSDYGYTF.

This chain uses TRBV28 with TRBJ1-1; 11 nucleotides line up with TRBD1. V dropped 6 bases and J dropped 4; count of bases not matched to a gene: 10. The germline V gene encodes CDR1 MDHEN and CDR2 SYDVKM. CDR3 length: 16 residues. CDR3 sequence (DNA): TGTGCCAGCAGCCACCCGGACAGGGGGCTCTCCACTGAAGCTTTCTTT. The encoded protein is CASSHPDRGLSTEAFF. The full variable domain, completed using reference TRBV28 and TRBJ1-1, is DVKVTQSSRYLVKRTGEKVFLECVQDMDHENMFWYRQDPGLGLRLIYFSYDVKMKEKGDIPEGYSVSREKKERFSLILESASTNQTSMYLCASSHPDRGLSTEAFFGQGTRLTVV.